The 18 T cell receptor beta chains reported below all come from one sample, sequenced in a study of tumor-infiltrating lymphocytes in localized non-small cell lung cancer. Profiled with immunoSEQ multiplex PCR; TCRdb holds only in-frame clones, not every one. The sample yields 15,000 or so clones, less than 85% seen once. Sequencing was performed on lung tumor tissue. These receptors were taken from a human donor with non-small cell lung cancer.

This clone has just a few counts. Its ends do not fully match the called genes, so a read error is possible. The chain links TRBV6-5 to TRBJ1-4; 8 positions agree with TRBD1. This CDR3 region has 14 residues. In germline, CDR1 is MNHEY, CDR2 SVGAGI. The CDR3 region is CASNPAPDREILFF. In DNA, the CDR3 is TGTGCCAGCAACCCCGCCCCGGACAGGGAAATACTGTTTTTT.

The chain combines TRBV7-2 with TRBJ2-3; possible D gene TRBD2, 5 bases. Germline-derived CDR1 and CDR2 are SGHTA and FQGNSA. CDR3 length equals 16 residues. With 0 bases removed from V and 2 bases from J, the gap between germline ends came to 12 bases. The CDR3 here is CASSLAGSSDTDTQYF. The CDR3 DNA reads TGTGCCAGCAGCTTAGCAGGGAGTTCCGACACAGATACGCAGTATTTT.

The chain employs TRBV19 and TRBJ2-5; 9 bases match TRBD2. The CDR3 covers 16 residues. CDR1 and CDR2 from the germline V gene are LNHDA and SQIVND (reference sequence). J was trimmed by 5 bases and V by 4 bases; bases with no gene match: 11. The CDR3, as DNA: TGTGCCAGTAGTAGATCAGGGAGCGGGAGGCTGGAGACCCAGTACTTC. It encodes CASSRSGSGRLETQYF. Together with reference TRBV19 and TRBJ2-5, the CDR3 gives the full variable domain: DGGITQSPKYLFRKEGQNVTLSCEQNLNHDAMYWYRQDPGQGLRLIYYSQIVNDFQKGDIAEGYSVSREKKESFPLTVTSAQKNPTAFYLCASSRSGSGRLETQYFGPGTRLLVL.

The V gene is TRBV28, the J gene TRBJ2-7; D may be TRBD2 (5 bases). The CDR3 is made up of 14 amino acids. The V gene lost 6 bases and the J gene lost 3 bases, with 15 bases spanning the gap. Germline CDR1 is MDHEN and CDR2 is SYDVKM. This CDR3 is CASSLLRGHYEQYF. The DNA for the CDR3 is TGTGCCAGCAGCCTCCTCCGAGGGCACTACGAGCAGTACTTC. The complete variable domain, with remaining parts taken from reference TRBV28 and TRBJ2-7, reads DVKVTQSSRYLVKRTGEKVFLECVQDMDHENMFWYRQDPGLGLRLIYFSYDVKMKEKGDIPEGYSVSREKKERFSLILESASTNQTSMYLCASSLLRGHYEQYFGPGTRLTVT.

The CDR3: CASSEGRGQLNGYTF. For the CDR3, the DNA is TGTGCCAGCAGTGAAGGGCGGGGACAGCTTAATGGCTACACCTTC. The V call is TRBV2, the J call TRBJ1-2, with 7 bases matching TRBD1. This CDR3 contains 15 residues. V lost 1 base to trimming and J lost 6 bases; unmatched junction nucleotides: 8. Germline lookup yields CDR1 SNHLY and CDR2 FYNNEI.

This clone appeared once. The chain has TRBV15 and TRBJ1-4, with TRBD1 matching over 7 bases. CDR1 and CDR2 from the germline V gene are LNHNV and YYDKDF (reference sequence). The CDR3 contains 15 residues. The junction had 2 bases not matched to a gene; V was cut back by 0 bases and J by 4 bases. The CDR3 DNA reads as TGTGCCACCAGCAGAGAGGGACAGCTTAATGAAAAACTGTTTTTT. Residues: CATSREGQLNEKLFF.

The chain joins TRBV6-1 to TRBJ2-7; D assignment may be TRBD1 or TRBD2 (5 bases each). This CDR3 contains 18 residues. From germline, CDR1 is MNHNS and CDR2 SASEGT. V lost 0 bases and J 9 bases, leaving 27 bases between the germline ends. The CDR3 reads CASSEAPPRRGTDLGQYF. The CDR3 DNA reads TGTGCCAGCAGTGAAGCCCCTCCCCGGCGTGGGACGGATCTTGGGCAGTACTTC.

This chain connects TRBV5-1 to TRBJ2-5; 9 bases are a match to TRBD2. With 0 bases clipped from V and 2 bases from J, the junction kept 5 bases outside the gene matches. Germline V gives CDR1 SGHRS, CDR2 YFSETQ. This CDR3 contains 16 residues. The DNA for the CDR3 is TGCGCCAGCAGCTTGGGGAGACTAGCGGCTCAAGAGACCCAGTACTTC. This gives the protein CASSLGRLAAQETQYF.

This chain links TRBV10-3 with TRBJ2-2, with 12 bases identical to TRBD2. Unmatched junction bases numbered 7, after V lost 6 bases and J lost 5 bases. Germline assignment: CDR1 ENHRY and CDR2 SYGVKD. The CDR3 totals 16 residues. The CDR3 bases are TGTGCCATCAGGCCCCAACTAGCGGGAGGAACCGGGGAGCTGTTTTTT. This codes for CAIRPQLAGGTGELFF.

The chain recombines TRBV19 with TRBJ2-3, with 10 bases identical to TRBD2. The CDR3 has 16 amino acids. CDR1 LNHDA and CDR2 SQIVND come from the germline V gene (reference sequence). J was trimmed by 4 bases and V by 3 bases; bases with no gene match: 7. CDR3 bases: TGTGCCAGTAGTATTCTCGGGACTAGCGACGCAGATACGCAGTATTTT. As protein: CASSILGTSDADTQYF. The full variable domain, with the rest looked up from reference TRBV19 and TRBJ2-3, is DGGITQSPKYLFRKEGQNVTLSCEQNLNHDAMYWYRQDPGQGLRLIYYSQIVNDFQKGDIAEGYSVSREKKESFPLTVTSAQKNPTAFYLCASSILGTSDADTQYFGPGTRLTVL.

V is TRBV28 and J is TRBJ2-5; D could derive from TRBD1 or TRBD2 (6 bases each). Germline CDR1 reads MDHEN; CDR2 reads SYDVKM. This CDR3 has 14 amino acids. CDR3 in DNA: TGTGCGGGGCTCGGGGGCCGTGACCAAGAGACCCAGTACTTC. The encoded protein is CAGLGGRDQETQYF. Full variable domain (missing parts from reference TRBV28 and TRBJ2-5): DVKVTQSSRYLVKRTGEKVFLECVQDMDHENMFWYRQDPGLGLRLIYFSYDVKMKEKGDIPEGYSVSREKKERFSLILESASTNQTSMYLCAGLGGRDQETQYFGPGTRLLVL.

This sequence joins TRBV7-2 and TRBJ2-5; D perhaps matches TRBD2 (5 bases). Germline assignment: CDR1 SGHTA and CDR2 FQGNSA. The CDR3 contains 15 residues. The V gene lost 5 bases and the J gene lost 1 base, with 14 bases spanning the gap. The CDR3 DNA reads as TGTGCCAGCAGCCCCGGAGGACTCCGCCAAGAGACCCAGTACTTC. It encodes CASSPGGLRQETQYF.

V usage is TRBV5-1 and J usage is TRBJ2-3, with D hard to call. Germline CDR1 is SGHRS and CDR2 is YFSETQ. The CDR3 extends over 14 amino acids. The ends were cut back, 1 base at V and 4 bases at J, with 10 bases in the middle. The CDR3 DNA follows: TGCGCCAGCAGCTTGACCCCACAGCCAGATACGCAGTATTTT. Encoded protein: CASSLTPQPDTQYF.

This clone came up once. The chain employs TRBV18 and TRBJ2-1; D unresolved. This CDR3 region has 15 residues. V was shortened by 3 bases and J by 4 bases, with 13 bases between the two germline ends. From germline, CDR1 is KGHSH and CDR2 LQKENI. In DNA, the CDR3 is TGTGCCAGCTCACCGACGACAAGTCCTTACAATGAGCAGTTCTTC. Translated: CASSPTTSPYNEQFF. Filled out from reference TRBV18 and TRBJ2-1, the complete variable domain reads NAGVMQNPRHLVRRRGQEARLRCSPMKGHSHVYWYRQLPEEGLKFMVYLQKENIIDESGMPKERFSAEFPKEGPSILRIQQVVRGDSAAYFCASSPTTSPYNEQFFGPGTRLTVL.

The chain has TRBV4-2 and TRBJ1-1, with a weak D call TRBD1 (6 bases). The CDR3 is made up of 15 amino acids. With 4 bases removed from V and 0 bases from J, the gap between germline ends came to 12 bases. Germline values: CDR1 LGHNA, CDR2 YNFKEQ. For the CDR3, the DNA is TGTGCCAGCAGCCTCCGGGGGGGGCTGAACACTGAAGCTTTCTTT. It codes for CASSLRGGLNTEAFF.

This chain connects TRBV30 to TRBJ1-4; the D is unclear. Germline CDR1 reads GTSNPN; CDR2 reads SVGIG (reference sequence). This CDR3 contains 20 residues. V shed 0 bases and J shed 6 bases, with 29 bases lying between them. CDR3 protein: CAWSVLYLSWGGGQDEKLFF. In DNA, the CDR3 is TGTGCCTGGAGTGTATTATATTTGTCTTGGGGAGGAGGTCAGGATGAAAAACTGTTTTTT.

CDR3 nucleotide sequence: TGTGCCTGGAACAGGTATCTTGATTACACCTTC. Its translation: CAWNRYLDYTF. The rearrangement joins TRBV30 to TRBJ1-2; possibly TRBD1 for D (5 bases). V was pared by 4 bases and J by 11 bases, with 14 bases between. The CDR3 totals 11 residues. Germline V gene sequence: CDR1 GTSNPN, CDR2 SVGIG (reference sequence).

This chain joins TRBV27 and TRBJ2-5; TRBD1 aligns across 9 bases. Germline assignment: CDR1 MNHEY and CDR2 SMNVEV (reference sequence). V lost 6 bases to trimming and J lost 2 bases; unmatched junction nucleotides: 16. The CDR3 is made up of 18 amino acids. This CDR3 is CASSSLGTGFLYQETQYF. CDR3 coding DNA: TGTGCCAGCAGCTCTCTCGGGACAGGGTTTCTATATCAAGAGACCCAGTACTTC.